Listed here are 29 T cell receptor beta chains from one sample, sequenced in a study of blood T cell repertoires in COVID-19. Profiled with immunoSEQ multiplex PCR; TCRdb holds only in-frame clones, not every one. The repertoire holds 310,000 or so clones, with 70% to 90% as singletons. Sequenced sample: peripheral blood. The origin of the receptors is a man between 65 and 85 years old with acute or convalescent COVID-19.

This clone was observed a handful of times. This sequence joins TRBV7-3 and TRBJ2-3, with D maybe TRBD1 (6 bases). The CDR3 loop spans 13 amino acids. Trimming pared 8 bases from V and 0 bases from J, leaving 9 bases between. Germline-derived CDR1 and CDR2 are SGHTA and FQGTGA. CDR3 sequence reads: CASRGGSTDTQYF. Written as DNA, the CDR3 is TGTGCCAGCCGAGGGGGTAGCACAGATACGCAGTATTTT.

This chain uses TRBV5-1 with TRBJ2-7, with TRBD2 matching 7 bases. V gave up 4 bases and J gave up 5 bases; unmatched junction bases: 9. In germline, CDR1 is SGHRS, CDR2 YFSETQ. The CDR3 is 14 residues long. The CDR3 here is CASSVGGGPHEQYF. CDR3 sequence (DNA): TGCGCCAGCAGCGTCGGGGGAGGGCCCCACGAGCAGTACTTC.

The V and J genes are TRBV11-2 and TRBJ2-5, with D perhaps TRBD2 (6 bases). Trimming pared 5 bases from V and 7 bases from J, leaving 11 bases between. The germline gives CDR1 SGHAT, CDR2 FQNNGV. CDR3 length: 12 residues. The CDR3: CASSIQLATQYF. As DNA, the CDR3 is TGTGCCAGCAGCATACAACTAGCGACCCAGTACTTC.

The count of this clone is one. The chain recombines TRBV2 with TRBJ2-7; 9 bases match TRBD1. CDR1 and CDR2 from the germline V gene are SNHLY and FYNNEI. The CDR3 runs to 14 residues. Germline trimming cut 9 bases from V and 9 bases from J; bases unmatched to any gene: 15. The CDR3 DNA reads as TGTGCCAGTGGGGCCGGGACAGGGACCTCTCTGCAGTACTTC. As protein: CASGAGTGTSLQYF.

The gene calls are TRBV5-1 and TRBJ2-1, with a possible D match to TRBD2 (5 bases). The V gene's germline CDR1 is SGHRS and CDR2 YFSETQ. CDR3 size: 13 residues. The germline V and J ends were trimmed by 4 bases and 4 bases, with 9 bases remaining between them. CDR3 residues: CASSRGIYNEQFF. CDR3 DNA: TGCGCCAGCAGCCGGGGAATTTACAATGAGCAGTTCTTC.

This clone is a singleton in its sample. The CDR3 coding sequence is TGTGCCAGCAGGGGACTAGCGGGGGGAGAGACCCAGTACTTC. This gives the protein CASRGLAGGETQYF. The rearrangement joins TRBV6-5 to TRBJ2-5; 15 bases line up with TRBD2. The CDR3 loop spans 14 amino acids. V lost 6 bases, J lost 4 bases, and 0 bases stayed unmatched. Germline assignment: CDR1 MNHEY and CDR2 SVGAGI.

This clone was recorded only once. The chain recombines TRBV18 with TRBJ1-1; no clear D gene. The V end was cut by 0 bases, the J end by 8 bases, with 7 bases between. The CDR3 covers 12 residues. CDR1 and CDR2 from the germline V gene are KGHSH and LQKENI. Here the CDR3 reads CASSPPGREAFF. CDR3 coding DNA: TGTGCCAGCTCACCACCGGGGAGAGAAGCTTTCTTT.

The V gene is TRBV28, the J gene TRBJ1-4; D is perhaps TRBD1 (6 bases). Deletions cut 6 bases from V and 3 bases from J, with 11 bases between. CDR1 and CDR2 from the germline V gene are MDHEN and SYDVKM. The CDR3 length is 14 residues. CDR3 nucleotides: TGTGCCAGCAGCTTGGGGGCTTCTAATGAAAAACTGTTTTTT. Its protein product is CASSLGASNEKLFF.

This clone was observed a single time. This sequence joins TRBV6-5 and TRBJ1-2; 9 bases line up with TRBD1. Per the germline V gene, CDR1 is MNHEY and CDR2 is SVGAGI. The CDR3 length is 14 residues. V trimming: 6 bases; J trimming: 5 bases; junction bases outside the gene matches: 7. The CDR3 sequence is CASRRGQGIYGYTF. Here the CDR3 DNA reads TGTGCCAGCAGACGCGGACAGGGGATTTATGGCTACACCTTC.

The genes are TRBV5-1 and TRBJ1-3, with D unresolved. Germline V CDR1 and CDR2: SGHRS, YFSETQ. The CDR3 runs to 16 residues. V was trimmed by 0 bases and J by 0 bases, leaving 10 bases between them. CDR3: CASSLVSGDSGNTIYF. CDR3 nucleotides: TGCGCCAGCAGCTTGGTCTCCGGAGACTCTGGAAACACCATATATTTT.

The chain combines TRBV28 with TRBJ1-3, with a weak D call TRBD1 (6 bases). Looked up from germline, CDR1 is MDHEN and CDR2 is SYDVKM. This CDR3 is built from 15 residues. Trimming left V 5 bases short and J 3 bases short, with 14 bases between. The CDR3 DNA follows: TGTGCCAGCAGTGGTGGACAGAGAAATGGAAACACCATATATTTT. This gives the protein CASSGGQRNGNTIYF. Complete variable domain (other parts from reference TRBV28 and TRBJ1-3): DVKVTQSSRYLVKRTGEKVFLECVQDMDHENMFWYRQDPGLGLRLIYFSYDVKMKEKGDIPEGYSVSREKKERFSLILESASTNQTSMYLCASSGGQRNGNTIYFGEGSWLTVV.

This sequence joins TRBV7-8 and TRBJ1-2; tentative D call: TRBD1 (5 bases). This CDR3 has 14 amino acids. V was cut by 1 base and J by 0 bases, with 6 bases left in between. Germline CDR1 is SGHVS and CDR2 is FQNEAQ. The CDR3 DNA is TGTGCCAGCAGCTTAGGGACAACTAACTATGGCTACACCTTC. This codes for CASSLGTTNYGYTF.

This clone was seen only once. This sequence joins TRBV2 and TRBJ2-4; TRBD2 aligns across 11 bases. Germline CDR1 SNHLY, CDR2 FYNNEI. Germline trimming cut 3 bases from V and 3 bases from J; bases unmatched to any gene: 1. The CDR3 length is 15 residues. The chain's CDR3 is CASSEGLADKNIQYF. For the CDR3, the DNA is TGTGCCAGCAGTGAGGGACTAGCGGACAAAAACATTCAGTACTTC.

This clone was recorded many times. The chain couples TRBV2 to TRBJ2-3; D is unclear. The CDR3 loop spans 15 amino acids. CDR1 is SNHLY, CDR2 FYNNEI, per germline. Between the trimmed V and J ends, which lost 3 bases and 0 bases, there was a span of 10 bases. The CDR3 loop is CASSDELDSTDTQYF. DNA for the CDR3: TGTGCCAGCAGTGACGAGCTAGATAGCACAGATACGCAGTATTTT.

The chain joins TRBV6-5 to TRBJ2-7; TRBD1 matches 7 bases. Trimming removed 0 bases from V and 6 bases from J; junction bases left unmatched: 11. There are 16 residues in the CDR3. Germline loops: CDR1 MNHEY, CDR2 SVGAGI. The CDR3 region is CASSYSPPWDSGEQYF. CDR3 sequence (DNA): TGTGCCAGCAGTTACTCACCCCCTTGGGACAGCGGCGAGCAGTACTTC.

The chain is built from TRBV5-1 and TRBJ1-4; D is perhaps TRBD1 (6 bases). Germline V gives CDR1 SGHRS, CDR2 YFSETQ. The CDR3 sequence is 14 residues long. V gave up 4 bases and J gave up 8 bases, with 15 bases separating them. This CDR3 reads CASSPGHQLEKLFF. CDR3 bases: TGCGCCAGCAGCCCGGGACATCAGTTGGAAAAACTGTTTTTT.

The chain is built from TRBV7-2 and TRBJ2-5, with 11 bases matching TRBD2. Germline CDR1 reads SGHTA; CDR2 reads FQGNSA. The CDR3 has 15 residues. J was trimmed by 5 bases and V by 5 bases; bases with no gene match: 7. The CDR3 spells CASSGSGGAFETQYF. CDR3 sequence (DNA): TGTGCCAGCAGCGGTAGCGGGGGGGCCTTTGAGACCCAGTACTTC. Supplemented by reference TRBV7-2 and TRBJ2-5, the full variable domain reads GAGVSQSPSNKVTEKGKDVELRCDPISGHTALYWYRQSLGQGLEFLIYFQGNSAPDKSGLPSDRFSAERTGGSVSTLTIQRTQQEDSAVYLCASSGSGGAFETQYFGPGTRLLVL.

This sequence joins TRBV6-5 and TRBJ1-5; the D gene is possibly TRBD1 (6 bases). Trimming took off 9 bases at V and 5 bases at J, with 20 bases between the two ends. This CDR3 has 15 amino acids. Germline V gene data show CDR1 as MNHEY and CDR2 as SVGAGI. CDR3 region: CASLLGRGVYQPQHF. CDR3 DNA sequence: TGTGCCAGTCTCTTGGGCAGGGGAGTATATCAGCCCCAGCATTTT.

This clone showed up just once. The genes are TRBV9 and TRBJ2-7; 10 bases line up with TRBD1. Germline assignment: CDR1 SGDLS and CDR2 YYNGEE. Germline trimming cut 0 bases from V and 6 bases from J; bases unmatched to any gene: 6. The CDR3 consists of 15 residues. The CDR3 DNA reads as TGTGCCAGCAGCGTAGAGGGACAGGGGATGCGCGAGCAGTACTTC. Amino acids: CASSVEGQGMREQYF.

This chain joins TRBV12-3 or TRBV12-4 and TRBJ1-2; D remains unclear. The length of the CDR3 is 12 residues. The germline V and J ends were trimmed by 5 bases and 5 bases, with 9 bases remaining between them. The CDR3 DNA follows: TGTGCCAGCAGTGCCACAGTTTATGGCTACACCTTC. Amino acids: CASSATVYGYTF.

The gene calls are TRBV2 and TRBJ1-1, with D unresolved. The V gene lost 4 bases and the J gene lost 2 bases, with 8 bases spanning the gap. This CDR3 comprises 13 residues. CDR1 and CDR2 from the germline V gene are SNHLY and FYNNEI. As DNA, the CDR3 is TGTGCCAGCAGTGTCGACACTAACACTGAAGCTTTCTTT. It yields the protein CASSVDTNTEAFF.

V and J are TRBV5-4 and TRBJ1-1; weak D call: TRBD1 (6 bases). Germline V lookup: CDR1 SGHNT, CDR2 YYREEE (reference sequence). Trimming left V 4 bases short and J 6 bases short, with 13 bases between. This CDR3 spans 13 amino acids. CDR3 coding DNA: TGTGCCAGCAGCCGTACAGGGAGCCCTGAAGCTTTCTTT. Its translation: CASSRTGSPEAFF. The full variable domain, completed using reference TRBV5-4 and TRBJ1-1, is ETGVTQSPTHLIKTRGQQVTLRCSSQSGHNTVSWYQQALGQGPQFIFQYYREEENGRGNFPPRFSGLQFPNYSSELNVNALELDDSALYLCASSRTGSPEAFFGQGTRLTVV.

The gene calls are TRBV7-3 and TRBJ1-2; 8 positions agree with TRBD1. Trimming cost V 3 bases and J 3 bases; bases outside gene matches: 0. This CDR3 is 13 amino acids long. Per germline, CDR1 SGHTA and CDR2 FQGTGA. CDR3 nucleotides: TGTGCCAGCAGCTTGGGACAGGACTATGGCTACACCTTC. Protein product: CASSLGQDYGYTF.

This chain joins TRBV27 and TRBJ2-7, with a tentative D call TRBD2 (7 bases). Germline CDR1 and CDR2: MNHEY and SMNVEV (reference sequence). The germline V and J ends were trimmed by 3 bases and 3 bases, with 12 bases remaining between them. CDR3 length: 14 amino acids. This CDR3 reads CASSFRGGLYEQYF. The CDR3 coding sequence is TGTGCCAGCAGTTTCCGCGGGGGCCTCTACGAGCAGTACTTC.

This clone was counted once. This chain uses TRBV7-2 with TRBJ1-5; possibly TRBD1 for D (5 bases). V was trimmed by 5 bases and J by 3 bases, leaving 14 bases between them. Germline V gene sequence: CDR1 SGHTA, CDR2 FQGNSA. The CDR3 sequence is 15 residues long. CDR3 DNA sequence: TGTGCCAGCAGCAGGGGACGGGGGGACAATCAGCCCCAGCATTTT. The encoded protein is CASSRGRGDNQPQHF.

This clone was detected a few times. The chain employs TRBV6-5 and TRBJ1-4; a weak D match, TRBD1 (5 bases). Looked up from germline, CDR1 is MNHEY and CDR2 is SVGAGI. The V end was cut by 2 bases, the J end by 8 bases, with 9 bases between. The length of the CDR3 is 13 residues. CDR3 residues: CASSYQGGEKLFF. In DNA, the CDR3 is TGTGCCAGCAGTTACCAGGGAGGCGAAAAACTGTTTTTT.

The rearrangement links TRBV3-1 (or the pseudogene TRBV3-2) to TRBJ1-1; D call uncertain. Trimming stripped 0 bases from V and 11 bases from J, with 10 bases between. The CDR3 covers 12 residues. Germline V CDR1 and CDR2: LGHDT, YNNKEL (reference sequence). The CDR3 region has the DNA TGTGCCAGCAGCCAAGATTTGCGGAGGGCTTTCTTT. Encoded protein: CASSQDLRRAFF.

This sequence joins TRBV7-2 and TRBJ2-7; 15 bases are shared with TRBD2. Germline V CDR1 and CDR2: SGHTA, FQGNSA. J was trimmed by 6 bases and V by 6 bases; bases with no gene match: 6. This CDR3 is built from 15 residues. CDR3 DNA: TGTGCCAGCAGAAATGGACTAGCGGGAGGGGGCGAGCAGTACTTC. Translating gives CASRNGLAGGGEQYF.

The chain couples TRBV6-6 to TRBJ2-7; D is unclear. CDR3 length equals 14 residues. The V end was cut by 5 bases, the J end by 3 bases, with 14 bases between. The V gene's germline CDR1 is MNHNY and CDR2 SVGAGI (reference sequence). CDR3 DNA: TGTGCCAGCAGTGAGACGGAGCTCGTCTACGAGCAGTACTTC. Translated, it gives CASSETELVYEQYF.